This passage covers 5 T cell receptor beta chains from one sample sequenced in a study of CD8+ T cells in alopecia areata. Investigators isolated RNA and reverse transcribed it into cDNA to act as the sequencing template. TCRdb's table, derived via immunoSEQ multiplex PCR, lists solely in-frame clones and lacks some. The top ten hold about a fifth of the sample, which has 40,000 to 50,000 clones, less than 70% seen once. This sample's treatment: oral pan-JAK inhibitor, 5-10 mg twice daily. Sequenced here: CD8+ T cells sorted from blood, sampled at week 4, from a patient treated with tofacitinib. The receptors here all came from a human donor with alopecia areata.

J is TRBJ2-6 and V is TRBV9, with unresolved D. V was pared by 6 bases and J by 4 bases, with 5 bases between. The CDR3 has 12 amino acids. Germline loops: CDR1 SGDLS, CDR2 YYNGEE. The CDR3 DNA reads TGTGCCAGCACCCACGGGGCCAACGTCCTGACTTTC. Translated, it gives CASTHGANVLTF.

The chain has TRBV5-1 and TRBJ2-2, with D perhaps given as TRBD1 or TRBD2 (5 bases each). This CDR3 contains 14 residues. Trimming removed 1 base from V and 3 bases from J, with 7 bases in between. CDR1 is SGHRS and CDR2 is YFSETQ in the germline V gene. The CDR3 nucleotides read TGCGCCAGCAGCTTGATGGGGGACACCGGGGAGCTGTTTTTT. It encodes CASSLMGDTGELFF.

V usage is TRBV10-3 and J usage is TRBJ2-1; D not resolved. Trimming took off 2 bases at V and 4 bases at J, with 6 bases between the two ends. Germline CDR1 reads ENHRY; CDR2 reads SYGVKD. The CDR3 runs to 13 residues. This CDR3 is CAISETEYNEQFF. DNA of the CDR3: TGTGCCATCAGTGAGACAGAGTACAATGAGCAGTTCTTC.

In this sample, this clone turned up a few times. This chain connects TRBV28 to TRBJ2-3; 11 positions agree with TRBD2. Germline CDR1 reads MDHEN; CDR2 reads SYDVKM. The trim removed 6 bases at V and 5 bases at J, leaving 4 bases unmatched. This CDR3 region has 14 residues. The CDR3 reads CASRKLAGVDTQYF. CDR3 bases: TGTGCCAGCAGAAAACTAGCGGGGGTAGATACGCAGTATTTT.

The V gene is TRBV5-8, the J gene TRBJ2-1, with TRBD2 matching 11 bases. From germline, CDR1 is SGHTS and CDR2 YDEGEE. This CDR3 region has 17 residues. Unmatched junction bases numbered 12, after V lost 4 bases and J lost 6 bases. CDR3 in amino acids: CASSIRLTSGVANEQFF. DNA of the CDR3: TGTGCCAGCAGCATTAGACTGACTAGCGGGGTAGCCAATGAGCAGTTCTTC.